This T cell receptor (beta chain) originates from a study of blood T cells in healthy people across ages. Study at large: With template switching, about one barcoded beta molecule was captured per two T cells. Study-wide results and limits: The study found more naive CD4+ cells and higher diversity in long-lived than aged donors. The unknown donor CMV status may have confounded expanded clonotype changes.

V lost 0 bases and J 5 bases, leaving 20 bases between the germline ends. The CDR3 extends over 18 amino acids. Germline V CDR1 and CDR2: LGHDT, YNNKEL (reference sequence). It was with a sample-barcoded 5' primer and a J-beta primer mix that a second PCR of roughly 7 to 12 cycles was run. Each sample provided no less than 2.5 million CDR3-containing paired-end reads. Using its own MiXCR run on the 5' RACE reads, TCRdb lists one record per CDR3 protein. The sample lists over 1,300,000 distinct CDR3 sequences; approximately 60% were seen once. With respect to this clonotype: The antigen remains undetermined.

The chain uses TRBV3-1 and TRBJ2-1; D might be TRBD1 or TRBD2, each matching 5 bases. This TCR derives from a young man in good health. The specimen was blood. Written as DNA, the CDR3 is TGTGCCAGCAGCCAAGATGCTGGGGACCGCAGTGAGGACAATGAGCAGTTCTTC. Protein sequence: CASSQDAGDRSEDNEQFF.